A single sample gave rise to the 24 T cell receptor beta chains below, sequenced in a study of blood T cell repertoires in COVID-19 (TCRdb year 2020). The library was produced with the immunoSEQ multiplex PCR assay. The table comes from immuneACCESS by way of TCRdb, which keeps in-frame sequences with V and J called. Part of the clones is missing from these tables; in studies checked, under half for an unresolved V gene and the rest for unknown reasons. In this sample the table shows roughly 100,000 clones, over 70% of which occur a single time. Approximately 9.3% of the sample rests with the top ten. The sample comprised peripheral blood. The receptors were sampled from a woman older than 75 with acute or convalescent COVID-19.

The CDR3 DNA reads as TGTGCCAGCAGTGTTGCTAGCGGGAACTCCTACGAGCAGTACTTC. Amino acid sequence: CASSVASGNSYEQYF. The J gene is TRBJ2-7, the V gene TRBV2; 9 bases fit TRBD2. CDR1 is SNHLY, CDR2 FYNNEI, per germline. CDR3 length: 15 residues. The junction had 4 bases not matched to a gene; V was cut back by 4 bases and J by 0 bases.

The chain uses TRBV11-3 and TRBJ2-7; 7 bases map to TRBD1. The CDR3 sequence is 15 residues long. CDR1 and CDR2 from the germline V gene are SGHNT and YENEEA. V gave up 6 bases and J gave up 5 bases; unmatched junction bases: 13. In DNA, the CDR3 is TGTGCCAGCAGTCTCGGGGCGGGCAGGGGGAACGAGCAGTACTTC. Its protein is CASSLGAGRGNEQYF. Full variable domain (remainder filled in from reference TRBV11-3 and TRBJ2-7): EAGVVQSPRYKIIEKKQPVAFWCNPISGHNTLYWYLQNLGQGPELLIRYENEEAVDDSQLPKDRFSAERLKGVDSTLKIQPAELGDSAVYLCASSLGAGRGNEQYFGPGTRLTVT.

This clone was detected once. The chain links TRBV5-6 to TRBJ2-7, with TRBD1 matching over 11 bases. V lost 4 bases, J lost 7 bases, and 13 bases stayed unmatched. Looked up from germline, CDR1 is SGHDT and CDR2 is YYEEEE. The CDR3 runs to 16 residues. The chain's CDR3 is CASSLLRDRGKREQYF. The CDR3 bases are TGTGCCAGCAGCCTCCTCCGGGACAGGGGGAAAAGAGAGCAGTACTTC. Based on the CDR3 plus reference TRBV5-6 and TRBJ2-7, the full variable domain is DAGVTQSPTHLIKTRGQQVTLRCSPKSGHDTVSWYQQALGQGPQFIFQYYEEEERQRGNFPDRFSGHQFPNYSSELNVNALLLGDSALYLCASSLLRDRGKREQYFGPGTRLTVT.

The chain combines TRBV7-2 with TRBJ2-3, with a tentative D call TRBD1 (7 bases). Looked up from germline, CDR1 is SGHTA and CDR2 is FQGNSA. Trimming stripped 3 bases from V and 3 bases from J, with 13 bases between. This CDR3 contains 15 residues. The CDR3 spells CASSFQGGLTDTQYF. CDR3 bases: TGTGCCAGCAGCTTCCAGGGGGGATTGACAGATACGCAGTATTTT.

This sequence joins TRBV30 and TRBJ2-7; 7 bases are shared with TRBD2. Germline lookup yields CDR1 GTSNPN and CDR2 SVGIG (reference sequence). The CDR3 has 16 amino acids. Losses at the gene ends were 0 bases for V and 7 bases for J; bases not matched to a gene: 15. CDR3 protein: CAWSVTLWGGAGEQYF. CDR3 nucleotides: TGTGCCTGGAGTGTAACGCTTTGGGGGGGAGCGGGTGAGCAGTACTTC.

The chain employs TRBV24-1 and TRBJ2-7; 11 bases match TRBD1. CDR1 is KGHDR and CDR2 is SFDVKD in the germline V gene. The CDR3 runs 16 residues. J was trimmed by 5 bases and V by 4 bases; bases with no gene match: 9. The CDR3 bases are TGTGCCACCAGTGAACCGGACAGGGGGCCATTCGACGAGCAGTACTTC. Its translation: CATSEPDRGPFDEQYF.

V is TRBV29-1 and J is TRBJ1-2; D is ambiguous. Trimming took 1 base from V and 5 from J, leaving 11 bases between them. The germline gives CDR1 SQVTM, CDR2 ANQGSEA. The CDR3 loop spans 13 amino acids. The CDR3 DNA follows: TGCAGCGTTGAAGCGTCGGGTCGATATGGCTACACCTTC. Amino acids: CSVEASGRYGYTF. The full variable domain, rest sourced from reference TRBV29-1 and TRBJ1-2, is SAVISQKPSRDICQRGTSLTIQCQVDSQVTMMFWYRQQPGQSLTLIATANQGSEATYESGFVIDKFPISRPNLTFSTLTVSNMSPEDSSIYLCSVEASGRYGYTFGSGTRLTVV.

This clone was detected once. The CDR3, as DNA: TGCGCCAGCAGCCAAGGACCCCCGGGACAGACAGATACGCAGTATTTT. It codes for CASSQGPPGQTDTQYF. This chain joins TRBV4-3 and TRBJ2-3; 7 bases fit TRBD1. Trimming cost V 1 base and J 3 bases; bases outside gene matches: 7. CDR1 LGHNA and CDR2 YSLEER come from the germline V gene. CDR3 length: 16 residues.

The DNA of the CDR3 is TGTGCCAGCGTGACAGGGACGGAAACTGAAGCTTTCTTT. Encoded protein: CASVTGTETEAFF. V and J are TRBV28 and TRBJ1-1, with 7 bases identical to TRBD1. The CDR3 sequence is 13 residues long. The J segment lost 5 bases and the V segment lost 8 bases, leaving 8 bases of the junction unmatched. Germline V gives CDR1 MDHEN, CDR2 SYDVKM.

The V call is TRBV10-3, the J call TRBJ2-7; 11 positions agree with TRBD2. Germline V CDR1 and CDR2: ENHRY, SYGVKD. This CDR3 contains 13 residues. The V gene end was trimmed by 10 bases and the J gene end by 3 bases; junction bases not matched to a gene: 5. DNA of the CDR3: TGTGCCAGCCGACTAGCGGGGAACTACGAGCAGTACTTC. The encoded protein is CASRLAGNYEQYF.

The chain employs TRBV4-3 and TRBJ2-3; 7 bases are shared with TRBD1. Per germline, CDR1 LGHNA and CDR2 YSLEER. CDR3 size: 16 residues. V gave up 0 bases and J gave up 1 base; unmatched junction bases: 4. CDR3: CASSQEGTGGTDTQYF. The DNA for the CDR3 is TGCGCCAGCAGCCAAGAGGGAACAGGGGGCACAGATACGCAGTATTTT.

The chain has TRBV6-2 or TRBV6-3 and TRBJ1-2; 8 bases match TRBD1. Germline V gene data show CDR1 as MNHEY and CDR2 as SVGEGT. This CDR3 contains 17 residues. Losses at the gene ends were 5 bases for V and 1 base for J; bases not matched to a gene: 12. The CDR3 DNA sequence: TGTGCCAGCAGTGACTGGACAGGGATCAGGAGTAACTATGGCTACACCTTC. It codes for CASSDWTGIRSNYGYTF.

A word on this clone: This sample includes further DNA sequences coding for the same CDR3. The chain's CDR3 is CASSFAGTGDNEQFF. The CDR3, as DNA: TGTGCCAGCAGCTTTGCCGGGACAGGAGACAATGAGCAGTTCTTC. The chain combines TRBV7-9 with TRBJ2-1; the match to TRBD1 covers 8 bases. With V trimmed by 3 bases and J by 5 bases, 6 bases remained unmatched. Germline-derived CDR1 and CDR2 are SEHNR and FQNEAQ (reference sequence). The CDR3 covers 15 residues.

The chain is built from TRBV6-1 and TRBJ2-5; TRBD2 aligns across 9 bases. The V segment lost 0 bases and the J segment 10 bases; nucleotides outside the gene matches: 3. Germline V gene lookup returns CDR1 MNHNS and CDR2 SASEGT. The CDR3 has 13 amino acids. The CDR3: CASSEAAGGGQYF. CDR3 nucleotides: TGTGCCAGCAGTGAAGCGGCGGGGGGGGGCCAGTACTTC.

CDR3 loop: CASSLMGAVGTDTQYF. The CDR3 region has the DNA TGTGCCAGCAGTTTGATGGGGGCGGTGGGCACAGATACGCAGTATTTT. The V and J genes are TRBV27 and TRBJ2-3, with D perhaps TRBD1 (6 bases). The germline V gene encodes CDR1 MNHEY and CDR2 SMNVEV (reference sequence). V was cut by 3 bases and J by 1 base, with 14 bases left in between. The CDR3 covers 16 residues.

As regards this clone: Compared with germline, one end of the junction differs, possibly owing to a read error. DNA for the CDR3: TGTGCTAGCAGCGCCCGGACAGGGAACCAGCCCCAGCATTTT. As protein: CASSARTGNQPQHF. The genes are TRBV7-7 and TRBJ1-5; TRBD1 matches 8 bases. Per germline, CDR1 SSHAT and CDR2 FNYEAQ (reference sequence). There are 14 residues in the CDR3.

This chain uses TRBV5-1 with TRBJ2-6, with a tentative D call TRBD1 (5 bases). The CDR3 has 14 amino acids. The germline gives CDR1 SGHRS, CDR2 YFSETQ. Trimming cost V 7 bases and J 1 base, with 9 bases left between them. CDR3 DNA sequence: TGCGCCAGCCGGCCAGGGTCTGGGGCCAACGTCCTGACTTTC. It specifies CASRPGSGANVLTF.

The chain has TRBV28 and TRBJ1-3; 9 bases are a match to TRBD1. Germline V gene lookup returns CDR1 MDHEN and CDR2 SYDVKM. This CDR3 spans 16 amino acids. The V segment lost 5 bases and the J segment 4 bases; nucleotides outside the gene matches: 9. The CDR3 nucleotides read TGTGCCAGCAGTGTACCGGGACAGGGTACGGGAAACACCATATATTTT. Its translation is CASSVPGQGTGNTIYF.

This rearrangement joins TRBV5-1 to TRBJ1-1, with D unresolved. CDR3 length: 14 amino acids. V lost 7 bases to trimming and J lost 1 base, with 14 bases between them. CDR1 is SGHRS and CDR2 is YFSETQ in the germline V gene. The CDR3 reads CASAEQNQNTEAFF. The CDR3 bases are TGCGCCAGCGCCGAACAGAACCAGAACACTGAAGCTTTCTTT.

This sequence joins TRBV30 and TRBJ1-5, with TRBD1 as a possible D gene (5 bases). The V gene's germline CDR1 is GTSNPN and CDR2 SVGIG (reference sequence). V gave up 2 bases and J gave up 7 bases, with 9 bases separating them. The CDR3 contains 12 residues. The CDR3 loop reads CAWSPGEQPQHF. The CDR3 nucleotides are TGTGCCTGGAGTCCGGGGGAGCAGCCCCAGCATTTT.

This clone occurred once. This rearrangement joins TRBV18 to TRBJ2-5, with a tentative D call TRBD1 (5 bases). The length of the CDR3 is 15 residues. The germline gives CDR1 KGHSH, CDR2 LQKENI. The V end was cut by 0 bases, the J end by 5 bases, with 13 bases between. In DNA form, the CDR3 reads TGTGCCAGCTCACCACCGGAGACAGCCCGGGAGACCCAGTACTTC. Translating gives CASSPPETARETQYF.

This clone was detected only a few times. The chain combines TRBV2 with TRBJ2-3, with TRBD2 matching over 7 bases. The CDR3 runs to 15 residues. V shed 7 bases and J 2 bases; nucleotides not matched to a gene: 9. Per the germline V gene, CDR1 is SNHLY and CDR2 is FYNNEI. In nucleotides, the CDR3 is TGTGCCAGCACGGATCAAGCGGGGTACACAGATACGCAGTATTTT. Translating gives CASTDQAGYTDTQYF.

The genes are TRBV6-5 and TRBJ2-3, with a weak D call TRBD1 (7 bases). Germline V lookup: CDR1 MNHEY, CDR2 SVGAGI. This CDR3 contains 14 residues. Trimming took 8 bases from V and 2 from J, leaving 14 bases between them. CDR3 bases: TGTGCCAGCGGAGGGACAGAACTCACAGATACGCAGTATTTT. This gives the protein CASGGTELTDTQYF.

The chain is built from TRBV3-1 (or the pseudogene TRBV3-2) and TRBJ2-7; 8 bases line up with TRBD2. The germline gives CDR1 LGHDT, CDR2 YNNKEL (reference sequence). V shed 7 bases and J 0 bases; nucleotides not matched to a gene: 14. The CDR3 has 17 amino acids. CDR3 region: CASTPAAGGYSSYEQYF. The DNA of the CDR3 is TGTGCCAGCACCCCGGCTGCGGGGGGCTACAGCTCCTACGAGCAGTACTTC.